This T cell receptor (beta chain) was captured in a study of cytomegalovirus exposure and HLA in healthy donors (dated by TCRdb to 2017 to 2019). In terms of the full investigation: An earlier analysis of roughly 500 of the donors reported roughly 270 Gb of sequence data and 100 million to 140 million unique TCR beta sequences from about 180 million T cells. An early release that covered about 600 HLA-typed donors contained 250 to 350 gigabases of sequencing data and 85 million to 100 million unique TCR sequences. Among the 398 genotyped donors, roughly 80% belonged to the genetic ancestry cluster associated with self-reported Caucasian donors. The study aimed to test whether cataloging public T cell receptors could reveal signatures of past pathogen exposure. The T cell repertoires of 670 or so subjects were profiled by immunosequencing and related to cytomegalovirus serostatus. A separate validation cohort of roughly 130 different subjects was used in addition to the roughly 670-subject first cohort. To predict cytomegalovirus infection status, the study combined high-throughput TCR immunosequencing, statistical association of individual TCRs with disease status, and machine learning. A later analysis re-analyzed previously published TCR beta repertoires from approximately 700 donors and added high-resolution HLA genotyping to study TCR occurrence patterns. The later analysis used no new phenotypic data to find candidate immune exposures, relying instead on TCR beta sequences and their occurrence across donors. An earlier analysis of 500 to 650 of the donors applied high-throughput TCR beta sequencing to assess whether each TCR beta V gene segment acted as functional or pseudogenic. Alongside the repertoire data, information on donor age, sex, ethnicity and CMV serostatus was compiled. A later genetic analysis used genome-wide SNP genotypes for about three fifths of the roughly 700 donors, treating that subset as a discovery cohort. All discovery cohort repertoires had been generated on a single sequencing platform. Both class I and class II loci were covered by HLA typing, at four-digit resolution. The number of donors typed differed by locus, with roughly 629-640 for A, B, C, DRB1 and DQB1, roughly 520 for DQA1, 606 for DPA1, and 400 to 490 for DPB1. A handful of DR-DQ haplotypes were handled as single units for association and clustering because linkage in the cohort was strong. Across around 400 genotyped donors of the cohort, an average of approximately 200,000 unique TCR beta nucleotide sequences per donor were sequenced, and 15% to 20% of those sequences were non-productive.

The library relied on the immunoSEQ multiplex PCR assay. For the multiplex PCR, a mixture combining 60 forward primers for TCR Vbeta segments and 13 reverse primers for TCR Jbeta segments was used. The CDR3 region of rearranged TCR beta genes was amplified from genomic DNA by a multiplex PCR assay. On the Illumina HiSeq System, the amplified TCR beta libraries were sequenced as 87-base-pair reads. In the original analysis: Across the 500 to 750 repertoires, a later analysis counted tens of millions of unique TCR beta chains, approximately 10 million of which were shared by at least two donors. A nearest-neighbor algorithm error-corrected the raw reads and collapsed the reads into unique sequences, merging closely related sequences to remove PCR and sequencing errors. CDR3 sequences were aligned to IMGT reference sequences to assign V, D and J gene segments. Each retained sequence needed at least a six-nucleotide match to both a V gene segment and a J gene segment. A rearrangement was called productive if the CDR3 had no stop codons and remained in frame with V and J, and every other rearrangement was called non-productive. Following IMGT convention, CDR3 was defined as the stretch from the second conserved V-encoded cysteine to the conserved J-encoded phenylalanine. In an earlier analysis of more than 550 of the donors, sequences lacking an unambiguous match to a single V gene segment were excluded. In an earlier analysis of about 590 of the donors, a V segment was called functional when productive rearrangements were above 56.7%, and segregating when the standard deviation between donors exceeded 5%. A statistical classification framework was built for diagnosing cytomegalovirus status from the catalog of TCR beta chain sequences. In a later analysis, TCR nucleotide sequences were compared against IMGT/GENE-DB human TR gene sequences so that V and J genes could be assigned. A later analysis assigned CDR3 sequences and most-parsimonious VDJ recombination scenarios with the TCRdist pipeline. A later analysis defined each TCR beta chain by its CDR3 amino acid sequence plus V-gene family, and excluded reads lacking a unique V-gene family. In a later analysis, approximately 590 highly shared, low-generation-probability nucleotide sequences were removed to address suspected cross-contamination and a sequencing artifact. In a later analysis, a clonal expansion index for each public chain was calculated from normalized within-repertoire ranks of inferred template counts. In a later analysis, generation probabilities were computed with a VDJ recombination model fitted to out-of-frame rearrangements, and the resulting probabilities were checked against IGoR. A later analysis scored TCR-TCR, TCR-HLA and TCR-CMV co-occurrence with hypergeometric tests, applying a repertoire-size bias correction to TCR pairs. To estimate false discovery rates, a later analysis permuted the HLA or CMV assignments 20 times. In a later analysis, co-occurring TCRs were grouped using DBSCAN, with TCRdist sequence similarity added in when clustering inside HLA-allele-positive subsets. Repertoires with fewer than 30,000 or more than 120,000 public chains, plus five repertoires with anomalous nucleotide sharing, were excluded from co-occurrence clustering. TCRdb re-hosts the immuneACCESS table, in-frame sequences only. Its copies lack some clones; in the studies checked, an unresolved V gene accounts for under half of them, and the cause for the rest is not known. V and J calls plus clone size are reproduced from that table; the DNA served to infer D and trimming. This sample lists approximately 200,000 clones; approximately 84% were detected once. The ten largest clones add up to 6% of the sample.

The investigation overall reported the following: A further reported finding was that TCR beta sequences accurately predicted the HLA-A and HLA-B alleles for most subjects in the first cohort. The study gave a list of under 200 TCR beta chains associated with cytomegalovirus. In an earlier analysis of more than 450 of the donors, most TCR beta V segments were observed in productive rearrangements about 87% or about 30% of the time, broadly matching IMGT annotations. This cohort had only TCR beta chains sequenced, and the lack of alpha or paired-chain data limited which features could be detected. A later analysis found that HLA-associated TCR beta chains were more clonally expanded and had lower generation probabilities than equally common non-associated chains. In a later analysis, about 16,000 TCR beta sequences were associated with specific HLA alleles at a false discovery rate of 0.05. Compared with the roughly 670-donor mean, donors in an Asian-associated ancestry cluster had fewer N-insertions in productive TCRs, according to a later genetic analysis. A later analysis reported that several top co-occurrence clusters appeared linked to parvovirus B19, influenza, CMV and Epstein-Barr virus. CMV serostatus was the only immune exposure information available for the cohort. The authors suggested that the approach could potentially be generalized to other disease states and immunological phenotypes. Most TCR sequences were seen in very few donors, while some public TCRs were found in many individuals. Because counts were too low, roughly 17 rarely observed V segments, including chromosome 9 orphons, were left out of the earlier analysis of some 640 of the donors. According to a later analysis, TCR association rates differed among HLA loci, with DRB1 alleles showing the most associated TCRs and HLA-C alleles showing the fewest. V-gene and J-gene trimming of TCR beta chains was associated with a missense DCLRE1C variant in a later genetic analysis, and the association was replicated in an independent cohort. Correlated functional status among segregating V segments might reflect linkage disequilibrium, but an unknown experimental factor could not be ruled out. Presence/absence analyses assumed roughly uniform sequencing depth across donors, an assumption that may not hold. In vitro tests confirmed that three of the cytomegalovirus-associated TCR beta chains recognize cytomegalovirus antigens. Cytomegalovirus status was reported to be diagnosed by the classifier with high specificity and sensitivity in both the original and validation cohorts. A cluster of highly shared sequence variants was judged likely to be a technical artifact of the sequencing pipeline. A later analysis found that most CMV-associated TCR beta chains appeared HLA-restricted, with HLA associations seemingly driven largely by CMV exposure. When HLA alleles, especially DR and DQ, strongly co-occurred, attributing TCR associations to individual alleles was difficult. Because the 87-base-pair reads could not distinguish some IMGT-functional V segments, including TRBV6-2 and TRBV6-3, those segments were excluded. HLA typing was unavailable for some donors at each locus, so association tests used only the typed subset.

This clone came up a few times. Its antigen is unknown. No much larger clone exists at a distance of one base, and base qualities are not known. Via the germline V gene, CDR1 is MRHNA and CDR2 SNTAGT. Inclusive of the bounding cysteine and phenylalanine, the CDR3 is 13 residues long. The retained sequence is limited to the CDR3, 39 bases, with the frame set at the first base. The trim is 0 bases for V and 6 bases for J, with a gap of 8 bases between the germline ends. The cohort was made up of around 720 healthy bone marrow donors. All cohort members were sampled while nominally healthy, although unrecorded immune exposures were likely present. The donor tested CMV seropositive and was one of the 289 seropositive cohort members. A peripheral blood sample was collected from each donor, and TCR beta sequencing was performed on peripheral blood mononuclear cells. The Qiagen DNeasy Blood Extraction Kit was used to extract genomic DNA from the blood cell samples.

The V and J segments used are TRBV6-4 and TRBJ1-1; tentative D gene TRBD1, with 5 bases matching. Sequencing was carried out using PBMCs. The TCR comes from a woman aged 25 to 45 in good health and CMV-seropositive. Here is the DNA: TGTGCCAGCAGTGACTCGTGGGGGGCTGAAGCTTTCTTT. This yields the protein CASSDSWGAEAFF.